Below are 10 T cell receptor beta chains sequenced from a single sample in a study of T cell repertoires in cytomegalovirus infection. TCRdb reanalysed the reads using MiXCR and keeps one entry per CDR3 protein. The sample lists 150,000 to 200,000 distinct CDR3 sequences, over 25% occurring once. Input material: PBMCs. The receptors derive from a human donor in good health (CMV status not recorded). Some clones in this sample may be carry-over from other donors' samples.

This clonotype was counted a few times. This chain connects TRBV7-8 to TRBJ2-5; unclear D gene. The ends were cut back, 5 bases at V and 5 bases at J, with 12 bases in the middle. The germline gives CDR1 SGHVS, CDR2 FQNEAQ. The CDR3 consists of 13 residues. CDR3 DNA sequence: TGTGCCAGCAGCCCTCGGATCTGGGAGACCCAGTACTTC. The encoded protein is CASSPRIWETQYF. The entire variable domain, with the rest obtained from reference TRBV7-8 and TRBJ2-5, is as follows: GAGVSQSPRYKVAKRGQDVALRCDPISGHVSLFWYQQALGQGPEFLTYFQNEAQLDKSGLPSDRFFAERPEGSVSTLKIQRTQQEDSAVYLCASSPRIWETQYFGPGTRLLVL.

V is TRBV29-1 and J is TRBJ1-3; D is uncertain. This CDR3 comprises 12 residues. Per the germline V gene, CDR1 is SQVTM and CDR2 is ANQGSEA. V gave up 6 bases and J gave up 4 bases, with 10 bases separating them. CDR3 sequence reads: CSVLVRGNTIYF. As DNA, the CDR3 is TGCAGCGTCCTGGTCAGAGGAAACACCATATATTTT.

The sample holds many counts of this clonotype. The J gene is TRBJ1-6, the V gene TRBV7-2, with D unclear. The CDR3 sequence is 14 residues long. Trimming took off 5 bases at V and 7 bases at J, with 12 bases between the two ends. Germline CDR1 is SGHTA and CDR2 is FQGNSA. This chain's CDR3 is CASSPYTPNSPLHF. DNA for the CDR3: TGTGCCAGCAGCCCTTACACCCCGAATTCACCCCTCCACTTT.

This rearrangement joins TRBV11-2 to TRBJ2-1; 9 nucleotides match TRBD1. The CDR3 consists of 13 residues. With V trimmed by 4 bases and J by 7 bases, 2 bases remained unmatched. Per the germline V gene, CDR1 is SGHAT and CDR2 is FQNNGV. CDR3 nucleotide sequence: TGTGCCAGCAGCTGGGGACAGGGTAATGAGCAGTTCTTC. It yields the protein CASSWGQGNEQFF.

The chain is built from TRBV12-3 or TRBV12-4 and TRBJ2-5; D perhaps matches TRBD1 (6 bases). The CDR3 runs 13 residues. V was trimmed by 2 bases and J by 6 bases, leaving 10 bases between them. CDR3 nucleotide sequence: TGTGCCAGCAGTTTAAGGGGGTTGCAGACCCAGTACTTC. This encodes CASSLRGLQTQYF.

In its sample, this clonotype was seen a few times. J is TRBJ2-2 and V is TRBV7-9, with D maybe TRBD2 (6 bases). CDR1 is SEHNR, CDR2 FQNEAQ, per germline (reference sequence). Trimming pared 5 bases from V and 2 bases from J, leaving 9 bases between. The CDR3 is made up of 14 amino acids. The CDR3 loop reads CASSPGLNTGELFF. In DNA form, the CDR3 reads TGTGCCAGCAGCCCGGGACTTAACACCGGGGAGCTGTTTTTT.

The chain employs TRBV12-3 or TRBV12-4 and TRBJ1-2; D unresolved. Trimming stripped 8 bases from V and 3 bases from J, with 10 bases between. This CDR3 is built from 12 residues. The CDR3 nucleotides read TGTGCCAGCCAGAAAGGTTACTATGGCTACACCTTC. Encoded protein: CASQKGYYGYTF.

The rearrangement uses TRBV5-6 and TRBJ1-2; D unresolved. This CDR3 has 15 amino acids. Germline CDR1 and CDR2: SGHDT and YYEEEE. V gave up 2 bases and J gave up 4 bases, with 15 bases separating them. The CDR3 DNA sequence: TGTGCCAGCAGCTTAGACCCCAGCGGCATCTATGGCTACACCTTC. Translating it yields CASSLDPSGIYGYTF.

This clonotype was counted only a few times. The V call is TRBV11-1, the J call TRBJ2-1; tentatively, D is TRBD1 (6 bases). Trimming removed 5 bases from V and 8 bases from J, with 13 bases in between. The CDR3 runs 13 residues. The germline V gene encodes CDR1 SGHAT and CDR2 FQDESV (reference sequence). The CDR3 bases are TGTGCCAGCAGCGAAAACAGGGCCGATGAGCAGTTCTTC. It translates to CASSENRADEQFF. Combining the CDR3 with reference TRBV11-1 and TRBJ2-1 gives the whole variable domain EAEVAQSPRYKITEKSQAVAFWCDPISGHATLYWYRQILGQGPELLVQFQDESVVDDSQLPKDRFSAERLKGVDSTLKIQPAELGDSAMYLCASSENRADEQFFGPGTRLTVL.

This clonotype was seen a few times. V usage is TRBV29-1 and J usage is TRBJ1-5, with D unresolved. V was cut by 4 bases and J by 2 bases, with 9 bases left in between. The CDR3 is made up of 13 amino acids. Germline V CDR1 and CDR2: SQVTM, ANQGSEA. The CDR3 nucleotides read TGCAGCGTTGTCGGCGGAGGCAATCAGCCCCAGCATTTT. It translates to CSVVGGGNQPQHF.